Described below is a single T cell receptor beta chain sequence and its context. The target antigen is unknown. The donors were in the 120-subject validation cohort; that cohort was separate from the approximately 670-subject first cohort. Libraries were prepared by immunoSEQ multiplex PCR; TCRdb keeps only in-frame clonotypes and omits some of them. This sample has about 170,000 clones, with more than 75% found just once. This specimen comes from a study of cytomegalovirus exposure and HLA in healthy donors. The junction had 3 bases not matched to a gene; V was cut back by 0 bases and J by 5 bases. Germline V gene lookup returns CDR1 SGHRS and CDR2 YFSETQ. This CDR3 region has 14 residues. Study-level findings and limits: Overall, around 150 TCR beta chains were annotated as cytomegalovirus-associated.

The source of this sequence is a young man in good health and CMV-seropositive. The chain employs TRBV5-1 and TRBJ1-1; 8 nucleotides line up with TRBD1. Specimen: PBMCs. CDR3 DNA sequence: TGCGCCAGCAGCTTGGGGACAGGGACGACTGAAGCTTTCTTT. Translated: CASSLGTGTTEAFF.